Listed below are T cell receptor beta chains from one sample, sequenced in a study of cytomegalovirus exposure and HLA in healthy donors. The repertoire was sequenced with immunoSEQ multiplex PCR; TCRdb's copy has only in-frame clones and lacks some. The sample gives 65,000 to 90,000 clones, about 77% of which show up once; about 4% is in the top ten. Sample: PBMCs. These receptors originate from a man aged 60 to 75 in good health and CMV-seronegative. The CDR3 runs from the conserved cysteine through the conserved F or W. D genes are given only for firm matches. Rows give clone size only sometimes, using once, few, many, or a class for an expanded clone.

CDR3	DNA	size	J	V	D
CASSLGQGSYEQYF	TGCGCCAGCAGCTTGGGACAGGGATCCTACGAGCAGTACTTC	-	TRBJ2-7	TRBV5-1	TRBD1
CASIQDYKNTGELFF	TGTGCCAGCATTCAGGACTACAAGAACACCGGGGAGCTGTTTTTT	-	TRBJ2-2	TRBV2	-
CASSGERSYNEQFF	TGCGCCAGCAGCGGTGAGCGGTCCTACAATGAGCAGTTCTTC	once	TRBJ2-1	TRBV5-1	-
CAWSDNSRWTEAFF	TGTGCCTGGAGTGATAACAGCCGATGGACTGAAGCTTTCTTT	few	TRBJ1-1	TRBV30	-
CATTGTRMNTEAFF	TGTGCCACCACCGGGACACGTATGAACACTGAAGCTTTCTTT	-	TRBJ1-1	TRBV19	-
CASSPGQRRYTEAFF	TGTGCCAGTAGCCCAGGGCAGAGACGATACACTGAAGCTTTCTTT	-	TRBJ1-1	TRBV19	-
CASSTSGPEQYF	TGTGCCAGCAGTACCTCGGGTCCGGAGCAGTACTTC	few	TRBJ2-7	TRBV6-5	-
CASSPPGQDTQYF	TGTGCCAGCAGCCCCCCCGGTCAAGATACGCAGTATTTT	few	TRBJ2-3	TRBV7-3	-
CASSSLAGENNEQFF	TGTGCCAGCAGTTCCCTAGCGGGGGAAAACAATGAGCAGTTCTTC	-	TRBJ2-1	TRBV13	TRBD2
CASSPVQVLYGYTF	TGTGCCAGCAGCCCCGTCCAGGTGCTATACGGCTACACCTTC	-	TRBJ1-2	TRBV5-6	-
CASSEIARAYNSPLHF	TGTGCCAGCAGTGAAATAGCACGAGCGTATAATTCACCCCTCCACTTT	-	TRBJ1-6	TRBV6-1	-
CASSYSRQGHTDTQYF	TGTGCCAGCAGTTACTCGAGGCAGGGCCATACAGATACGCAGTATTTT	-	TRBJ2-3	TRBV6-5	-
CASSTLAGARTDTQYF	TGTGCCAGCAGCACACTAGCGGGGGCCCGCACAGATACGCAGTATTTT	-	TRBJ2-3	TRBV7-2	TRBD2
CASSYTPGVNNSPLHF	TGTGCCAGCAGTTACACCCCAGGGGTTAATAATTCACCCCTCCACTTT	-	TRBJ1-6	TRBV6-6	-
CASSQGPGYGYTF	TGTGCCTCCTCCCAGGGGCCAGGCTATGGCTACACCTTC	-	TRBJ1-2	TRBV27	-
CASSYTTGGAGGELFF	TGTGCCAGCAGTTACACGACAGGGGGCGCAGGCGGGGAGCTGTTTTTT	-	TRBJ2-2	TRBV6-5	TRBD1
CASSIGTGITEAFF	TGTGCCAGTAGTATAGGGACAGGGATCACTGAAGCTTTCTTT	-	TRBJ1-1	TRBV19	TRBD1
CASSLGQGASGNTIYF	TGTGCCAGCAGCTTAGGCCAGGGGGCCTCTGGAAACACCATATATTTT	-	TRBJ1-3	TRBV7-9	TRBD1
CATSREGLEGETQYF	TGTGCCACCAGCAGAGAAGGACTAGAGGGGGAGACCCAGTACTTC	-	TRBJ2-5	TRBV15	TRBD2